A selection of T cell receptor beta chains follows, all from one sample in a study of OX40 agonist ivuxolimab in advanced cancers. Data came from immunoSEQ multiplex PCR; TCRdb stores just in-frame clones and leaves some out. The data contain almost 85,000 clones, around 94% of them singletons. The input for sequencing was CD4+ or CD8+ T cells sorted from blood, taken in a trial of the OX40 agonist ivuxolimab. Source of these receptors: an adult with an advanced solid tumor such as melanoma, head and neck, liver or kidney cancer. The CDR3 runs from the conserved cysteine through the conserved F or W. D genes are given only for firm matches. Clone size is shown for a subset of rows, as once, few, many or a class of expanded clone.

D gene,V gene,J gene,clone size,CDR3 DNA,CDR3 protein
.,TRBV6-6,TRBJ2-7,.,TGTGCCAGCAGTGGCAGATCCTACGAGCAGTACTTC,CASSGRSYEQYF
TRBD1,TRBV7-8,TRBJ2-1,.,TGTGCCAGCAGCTTGGACAGGGCGTACTACAATGAGCAGTTCTTC,CASSLDRAYYNEQFF
TRBD2,TRBV7-9,TRBJ2-1,.,TGTGCCAGCAGCTCCTGGACTAGCGGGATCAACAATGAGCAGTTCTTC,CASSSWTSGINNEQFF
.,TRBV6-5,TRBJ2-5,once,TGTGCCAGCAGTTACGGGGCTTTGGGAGAGACCCAGTACTTC,CASSYGALGETQYF
TRBD2,TRBV11-3,TRBJ2-1,.,TGTGCCAGCAGCTTAGAGTTCGGGACTAGAGACAATGAGCAGTTCTTC,CASSLEFGTRDNEQFF
.,TRBV9,TRBJ1-5,once,TGTGCCAGCAGCGTGGAGGGGAACTACAATCAGCCCCAGCATTTT,CASSVEGNYNQPQHF
.,TRBV7-9,TRBJ1-2,few,TGTGCCAGCAGCTTAGGGACAGCCGGCTACACCTTC,CASSLGTAGYTF
.,TRBV6-6,TRBJ2-1,.,TGTGCCAGCAGTTATACAGCTAATGAGCAGTTCTTC,CASSYTANEQFF
.,TRBV11-2,TRBJ2-7,.,TGTGCCAGCAGCTTTTCAGGAACCTACGAGCAGTACTTC,CASSFSGTYEQYF
.,TRBV5-6,TRBJ1-1,.,TGTGCCAGCAGCTTAAGCGTTAACACTGAAGCTTTCTTT,CASSLSVNTEAFF
.,TRBV19,TRBJ1-1,.,TGTGCCAGCGGAAAGAACACTGAAGCTTTCTTT,CASGKNTEAFF
TRBD1,TRBV6-4,TRBJ2-5,.,TGTGCCAGCAGTGACGGGGACAGGCAAGAGACCCAGTACTTC,CASSDGDRQETQYF
TRBD2,TRBV14,TRBJ2-1,.,TGTGCCAGCAGCCAAATCGTACTAGCGGGAGGGCCAGATGAGCAGTTCTTC,CASSQIVLAGGPDEQFF